Listed below are T cell receptor beta chains from one sample, sequenced in a study of cytomegalovirus exposure and HLA in healthy donors. Only in-frame clones appear in the TCRdb table, and some are missing; sequencing was by immunoSEQ multiplex PCR. Of 270,000 or so clones listed, 86% are singletons. The sample comprised PBMCs. Receptor source: a man aged 35-49 years in good health and CMV-seropositive. The CDR3 runs from the conserved cysteine through the conserved F or W. D genes are given only for firm matches. Expanded clones are given a class, and other clones once, few, many or no size at all.

size: -; D: TRBD1; V: TRBV7-9; J: TRBJ1-5; DNA: TGTGCCAGCAGCCCGACAGGGGGCAATCAGCCCCAGCATTTT; CDR3: CASSPTGGNQPQHF
size: -; D: TRBD1; V: TRBV7-9; J: TRBJ1-1; DNA: TGTGCCAGCAGCCAGGGGGGAGGACAGGGGAGAACTGAAGCTTTCTTT; CDR3: CASSQGGGQGRTEAFF
size: -; D: TRBD1; V: TRBV5-5; J: TRBJ2-7; DNA: TGTGCCAGCATCTCCCGGGACAGGGGTTCCTACGAGCAGTACTTC; CDR3: CASISRDRGSYEQYF
size: -; D: -; V: TRBV18; J: TRBJ1-1; DNA: TGTGCCAGCTCACCCAGCAACTCTCGGACAGTCTCGAACACTGAAGCTTTCTTT; CDR3: CASSPSNSRTVSNTEAFF
size: -; D: -; V: TRBV10-1; J: TRBJ2-7; DNA: TGCGCCAGCAGCCCAGGGGTCCCCTACGAGCAGTACTTC; CDR3: CASSPGVPYEQYF
size: -; D: -; V: TRBV18; J: TRBJ2-7; DNA: TGTGCCAGCTCACCAAGGGAGGCCGGATCCTACGAGCAGTACTTC; CDR3: CASSPREAGSYEQYF
size: -; D: -; V: TRBV6-1; J: TRBJ1-1; DNA: TGTGCCAGCAGTGAAGCCAGGGGTACTGAAGCTTTCTTT; CDR3: CASSEARGTEAFF
size: -; D: TRBD1; V: TRBV6-6; J: TRBJ2-1; DNA: TGTGCCAGCAGGCCCCGGACAGGCTCCTACAATGAGCAGTTCTTC; CDR3: CASRPRTGSYNEQFF
size: -; D: TRBD2; V: TRBV10-3; J: TRBJ2-1; DNA: TGTGCCATCAGTGGGACTAGCGGGACGTCCTACAATGAGCAGTTCTTC; CDR3: CAISGTSGTSYNEQFF
size: -; D: -; V: TRBV29-1; J: TRBJ1-4; DNA: TGCAGCGTTGAAGAGGCAGGGGAGGGAGAAAAACTGTTTTTT; CDR3: CSVEEAGEGEKLFF
size: -; D: -; V: TRBV7-7; J: TRBJ2-1; DNA: TGTGCTAGCAGCTTAGGCCAGGGTGGTCACAATGAGCAGTTCTTC; CDR3: CASSLGQGGHNEQFF
size: -; D: TRBD1; V: TRBV7-8; J: TRBJ2-7; DNA: TGTGCCAGCAGTATGGACAGGGCGCGCGAGCAGTACTTC; CDR3: CASSMDRAREQYF
size: -; D: TRBD2; V: TRBV7-3; J: TRBJ2-1; DNA: TGTGCCAGCAGCTTAGGACTAGGTTCCTACAATGAGCAGTTCTTC; CDR3: CASSLGLGSYNEQFF
size: -; D: -; V: TRBV6-5; J: TRBJ1-4; DNA: TGTGCCAGCAGTCTCGGGACACTTAATGAAAAACTGTTTTTT; CDR3: CASSLGTLNEKLFF
size: -; D: TRBD2; V: TRBV5-1; J: TRBJ2-1; DNA: TGCGCCAGCAGCTTCGGGACTAGCGGGAGGAGCTCCTACAATGAGCAGTTCTTC; CDR3: CASSFGTSGRSSYNEQFF
size: -; D: TRBD1; V: TRBV28; J: TRBJ2-7; DNA: TGTGCCAGCAGTTTATGGGACAGGGGGGAATCCTACGAGCAGTACTTC; CDR3: CASSLWDRGESYEQYF
size: -; D: -; V: TRBV25-1; J: TRBJ1-2; DNA: TGTGCCAGCAGTATCCAGGGTTGGGGCTACACCTTC; CDR3: CASSIQGWGYTF
size: -; D: TRBD1; V: TRBV7-9; J: TRBJ2-3; DNA: TGTGCCAGCAGCTCCGGGACAGACAACACAGATACGCAGTATTTT; CDR3: CASSSGTDNTDTQYF
size: -; D: -; V: TRBV19; J: TRBJ1-5; DNA: TGTGCCAGTAGTCCGACAGTAAGCAATCAGCCCCAGCATTTT; CDR3: CASSPTVSNQPQHF
size: -; D: -; V: TRBV19; J: TRBJ1-2; DNA: TGTGCCAGTAGTATCGCGGCCGGATTAGTAGGCTACACCTTC; CDR3: CASSIAAGLVGYTF
size: -; D: -; V: TRBV18; J: TRBJ2-7; DNA: TGTGCCAGCTCATTCGATCTAAGCTACGAGCAGTACTTC; CDR3: CASSFDLSYEQYF
size: few; D: TRBD1; V: TRBV6-5; J: TRBJ2-3; DNA: TGTGCCAGCCGGGACAGCTTTCTCCCAGATACGCAGTATTTT; CDR3: CASRDSFLPDTQYF
size: -; D: TRBD1; V: TRBV6-6; J: TRBJ1-5; DNA: TGTGCCACCGGACAGGGGGCTTCTCAGCCCCAGCATTTT; CDR3: CATGQGASQPQHF
size: -; D: -; V: TRBV19; J: TRBJ1-5; DNA: TGTGCCAGTAACATCGGGGAGGTAGCAATTGATCAGCCCCAGCATTTT; CDR3: CASNIGEVAIDQPQHF
size: -; D: -; V: TRBV29-1; J: TRBJ2-1; DNA: TGCAGCGTTGGGTCCCCCAGCGGTCACAACAATGAGCAGTTCTTC; CDR3: CSVGSPSGHNNEQFF
size: -; D: TRBD2; V: TRBV7-2; J: TRBJ2-2; DNA: TGTGCCAGCAGCTCAGTAGCGGGACCCAACACCGGGGAGCTGTTTTTT; CDR3: CASSSVAGPNTGELFF
size: -; D: -; V: TRBV27; J: TRBJ2-7; DNA: TGTGCCAGCACGCGAGACAGGGACTCCCTCTCCTACGAGCAGTACTTC; CDR3: CASTRDRDSLSYEQYF
size: -; D: TRBD1; V: TRBV7-9; J: TRBJ2-4; DNA: TGTGCCAGCAGGGGGACCCAGGACAGGGTCAAAAACATTCAGTACTTC; CDR3: CASRGTQDRVKNIQYF
size: -; D: -; V: TRBV30; J: TRBJ2-7; DNA: TGTGCCTGGAGGGGCAACTACGAGCAGTACTTC; CDR3: CAWRGNYEQYF
size: -; D: TRBD2; V: TRBV10-3; J: TRBJ2-2; DNA: TGTGCCATCGCCGGGAGGGCATGGACCGGGGAGCTGTTTTTT; CDR3: CAIAGRAWTGELFF
size: few; D: -; V: TRBV6-6; J: TRBJ2-1; DNA: TGTGCCAGCAGTTCCAACAGGAATGAGCAGTTCTTC; CDR3: CASSSNRNEQFF
size: -; D: -; V: TRBV4-1; J: TRBJ2-2; DNA: TGCGCCAGCAGCCATCCGGGAACGAACACCGGGGAGCTGTTTTTT; CDR3: CASSHPGTNTGELFF
size: -; D: -; V: TRBV15; J: TRBJ1-2; DNA: TGTGCCACCAGCGAGCGGTATGGCTACACCTTC; CDR3: CATSERYGYTF
size: -; D: TRBD1; V: TRBV5-1; J: TRBJ2-1; DNA: TGCGCCAGCAGCTTCCGGGACAGCTCCTCACCTGGGACCTACAATGAGCAGTTCTTC; CDR3: CASSFRDSSSPGTYNEQFF
size: -; D: TRBD1; V: TRBV9; J: TRBJ2-5; DNA: TGTGCCAGCAGCGTAGGACAGGGTGTCCGCCAAGAGACCCAGTACTTC; CDR3: CASSVGQGVRQETQYF
size: -; D: TRBD1; V: TRBV10-2; J: TRBJ1-2; DNA: TGCGCCAGCAGCTACAGGGGGTATGGCTACACCTTC; CDR3: CASSYRGYGYTF
size: few; D: TRBD2; V: TRBV4-3; J: TRBJ2-1; DNA: TGCGCCAGCAGCCCCGAGGGGACTAGCTACAATGAGCAGTTCTTC; CDR3: CASSPEGTSYNEQFF
size: -; D: TRBD1; V: TRBV5-1; J: TRBJ1-3; DNA: TGCGCCAGCAGCCGGCCGGGACAGGGCGCTGGAAACACCATATATTTT; CDR3: CASSRPGQGAGNTIYF
size: -; D: -; V: TRBV27; J: TRBJ2-2; DNA: TGTGCCAGCAGTTTACTGGCGACACAGGGCGCCGGGGAGCTGTTTTTT; CDR3: CASSLLATQGAGELFF
size: -; D: TRBD1; V: TRBV27; J: TRBJ1-5; DNA: TGTGCCAGCAGCGAGAATCCTGGACAGGGCCTTCATCAGCCCCAGCATTTT; CDR3: CASSENPGQGLHQPQHF
size: few; D: TRBD1; V: TRBV6-5; J: TRBJ1-4; DNA: TGTGCCAGCAGTTACTCGACAGGGAATGAAAAACTGTTTTTT; CDR3: CASSYSTGNEKLFF
size: -; D: -; V: TRBV7-3; J: TRBJ1-1; DNA: TGTGCCAGCAGCTCCCAGGGGTTGAACACTGAAGCTTTCTTT; CDR3: CASSSQGLNTEAFF
size: -; D: -; V: TRBV28; J: TRBJ2-3; DNA: TGTGCCAGCACCTCCCCTACAGGCACAGATACGCAGTATTTT; CDR3: CASTSPTGTDTQYF
size: -; D: -; V: TRBV5-6; J: TRBJ2-5; DNA: TGTGCCAGCAGCTCTGCGGAGACCCAGTACTTC; CDR3: CASSSAETQYF
size: -; D: -; V: TRBV4-3; J: TRBJ2-1; DNA: TGCGCCAGCAGCTATGCCTCCAGCGAGGATGAGCAGTTCTTC; CDR3: CASSYASSEDEQFF
size: few; D: -; V: TRBV5-4; J: TRBJ2-1; DNA: TGTGCCAGCAGCTTGCCCTATCCGCCGGATGAGCAGTTCTTC; CDR3: CASSLPYPPDEQFF
size: -; D: TRBD2; V: TRBV2; J: TRBJ2-7; DNA: TGTGCCAGCAGTGGGGCGGGAGGGAGGGCCAACGAGCAGTACTTC; CDR3: CASSGAGGRANEQYF
size: -; D: -; V: TRBV4-3; J: TRBJ2-1; DNA: TGCGCCAGCAGCCAAGGTAGCGGCTTCAACAATGAGCAGTTCTTC; CDR3: CASSQGSGFNNEQFF
size: -; D: TRBD2; V: TRBV5-1; J: TRBJ2-7; DNA: TGCGCCAGCAGCCCATCCGGGACTAGGGCCTACGAGCAGTACTTC; CDR3: CASSPSGTRAYEQYF
size: -; D: -; V: TRBV7-8; J: TRBJ2-7; DNA: TGTGCCAGCAGCTTACCCCCCGACTTGACGACCTACGAGCAGTACTTC; CDR3: CASSLPPDLTTYEQYF